One sample yielded the 29 T cell receptor beta chains listed below, sequenced in a study of PD-L1 blockade in urothelial cancer. Here immunoSEQ multiplex PCR was the method, and the copy in TCRdb shows in-frame clones only, minus some. The repertoire includes some 51,000 clones, 88% of them detected once, and 2% to 2.5% sits in the top ten. As to time point: peripheral blood 6 weeks after treatment start. The source material was PBMCs, sampled around atezolizumab (anti-PD-L1) treatment. These receptors all stem from a man between 60 and 75 years old with urothelial cancer.

V gene TRBV5-1 combines with J gene TRBJ1-1; 7 positions agree with TRBD1. CDR3 size: 16 residues. Germline V gene data show CDR1 as SGHRS and CDR2 as YFSETQ. The junction had 7 bases not matched to a gene; V was cut back by 0 bases and J by 2 bases. CDR3 in DNA: TGCGCCAGCAGCTTGGATTGGGCAGGGGGTAACACTGAAGCTTTCTTT. It yields the protein CASSLDWAGGNTEAFF.

This chain uses TRBV5-1 with TRBJ2-1; D remains ambiguous. CDR1 and CDR2 from the germline V gene are SGHRS and YFSETQ. The CDR3 length is 14 residues. The V and J ends lost 0 bases and 6 bases respectively, with 10 bases between them. As DNA, the CDR3 is TGCGCCAGCAGCTTGGCTCTTGACTTCAATGAGCAGTTCTTC. It encodes CASSLALDFNEQFF. Variable domain in full (rest from reference TRBV5-1 and TRBJ2-1): KAGVTQTPRYLIKTRGQQVTLSCSPISGHRSVSWYQQTPGQGLQFLFEYFSETQRNKGNFPGRFSGRQFSNSRSEMNVSTLELGDSALYLCASSLALDFNEQFFGPGTRLTVL.

This clone has just a few counts. This chain uses TRBV6-1 with TRBJ2-7, with 9 bases fitting TRBD2. V was pared by 0 bases and J by 3 bases, with 6 bases of the junction left unmatched. The germline gives CDR1 MNHNS, CDR2 SASEGT. The length of the CDR3 is 16 residues. As DNA, the CDR3 is TGTGCCAGCAGTGAAGCCATAGCGGGGGTGAACTACGAGCAGTACTTC. It translates to CASSEAIAGVNYEQYF.

This clone was counted between two and nine times. This chain uses TRBV28 with TRBJ1-2, with a weak D call TRBD1 (6 bases). The CDR3 loop spans 12 amino acids. Germline V CDR1 and CDR2: MDHEN, SYDVKM. The ends were cut back, 10 bases at V and 11 bases at J, with 20 bases in the middle. In DNA form, the CDR3 reads TGTGCCACCCTTGGCCAGGGGCTCCCTTACACCTTC. Amino acid sequence: CATLGQGLPYTF.

The chain carries TRBV5-1 and TRBJ2-1; D unclear. V lost 0 bases, J lost 9 bases, and 7 bases lay in between. The CDR3 length is 12 residues. Germline V gene data show CDR1 as SGHRS and CDR2 as YFSETQ. The CDR3 sequence: CASSLDFSEQFF. The DNA of the CDR3 is TGCGCCAGCAGCTTGGATTTCAGTGAGCAGTTCTTC.

This chain uses TRBV6-1 with TRBJ1-4; a weak D match, TRBD1 (5 bases). Trimming pared 7 bases from V and 12 bases from J, leaving 9 bases between. This CDR3 region has 10 residues. The V gene's germline CDR1 is MNHNS and CDR2 SASEGT. CDR3 DNA: TGTGCCAGCATGCGGGGGGAACTGTTTTTT. Encoded protein: CASMRGELFF.

The chain joins TRBV25-1 to TRBJ1-1; no reliable D call. Germline CDR1 is MGHDK and CDR2 is SYGVNS. Trimming pared 0 bases from V and 0 bases from J, leaving 8 bases between. The CDR3 loop spans 15 amino acids. The CDR3 sequence: CASSEYSGMNTEAFF. The CDR3, as DNA: TGTGCCAGCAGTGAATACTCAGGCATGAACACTGAAGCTTTCTTT. The variable domain in full, completed from reference TRBV25-1 and TRBJ1-1, reads EADIYQTPRYLVIGTGKKITLECSQTMGHDKMYWYQQDPGMELHLIHYSYGVNSTEKGDLSSESTVSRIRTEHFPLTLESARPSHTSQYLCASSEYSGMNTEAFFGQGTRLTVV.

This clone showed up just a few times. The V gene is TRBV9, the J gene TRBJ1-3; D possibly corresponds to TRBD1 (5 bases). The CDR3 has 16 residues. Trimming cost V 0 bases and J 0 bases, with 10 bases left between them. Germline CDR1 reads SGDLS; CDR2 reads YYNGEE. The CDR3 DNA reads as TGTGCCAGCAGCGTAGGACAGTCGTACTCTGGAAACACCATATATTTT. Translation gives CASSVGQSYSGNTIYF. Combining the CDR3 with reference TRBV9 and TRBJ1-3 gives the whole variable domain DSGVTQTPKHLITATGQRVTLRCSPRSGDLSVYWYQQSLDQGLQFLIQYYNGEERAKGNILERFSAQQFPDLHSELNLSSLELGDSALYFCASSVGQSYSGNTIYFGEGSWLTVV.

This clone occurred once. For the CDR3, the DNA is TGTGCCAGCAGCTTGACTCAGGGGGCACACACCGGGGAGCTGTTTTTT. Its translation is CASSLTQGAHTGELFF. The chain combines TRBV5-8 with TRBJ2-2; 8 bases are a match to TRBD1. V lost 1 base to trimming and J lost 3 bases; unmatched junction nucleotides: 5. The germline V gene has CDR1 SGHTS and CDR2 YDEGEE. The CDR3 has 16 amino acids.

The CDR3 sequence: CAWSRLAGPSETQYF. The CDR3 DNA reads as TGTGCCTGGAGTCGACTAGCGGGCCCGTCGGAGACCCAGTACTTC. The V and J genes are TRBV30 and TRBJ2-5, with 10 positions matching TRBD2. There are 15 residues in the CDR3. The V gene end was trimmed by 2 bases and the J gene end by 5 bases; junction bases not matched to a gene: 8. Germline CDR1 GTSNPN, CDR2 SVGIG (reference sequence).

The V gene is TRBV28, the J gene TRBJ1-2, with TRBD1 identical over 9 bases. There are 15 residues in the CDR3. Germline V lookup: CDR1 MDHEN, CDR2 SYDVKM. After removal of 1 base from V and 4 bases from J, the junction contained 4 bases not matched to a gene. The CDR3 sequence: CASSLSGTGSYGYTF. For the CDR3, the DNA is TGTGCCAGCAGTTTATCCGGGACAGGGTCCTATGGCTACACCTTC.

The chain combines TRBV15 with TRBJ2-5; maybe TRBD2 (5 bases). CDR3 size: 16 residues. The germline V gene encodes CDR1 LNHNV and CDR2 YYDKDF (reference sequence). Trimming cost V 2 bases and J 4 bases, with 17 bases left between them. CDR3 loop: CATSRLVGELGETQYF. The CDR3 coding sequence is TGTGCCACCAGCAGACTGGTCGGGGAGTTGGGAGAGACCCAGTACTTC.

The chain joins TRBV7-6 to TRBJ2-7; 8 positions match TRBD2. This CDR3 region has 15 residues. Trimming cost V 4 bases and J 1 base; bases outside gene matches: 6. Germline CDR1 and CDR2: SGHVS and FNYEAQ. CDR3 region: CASSSREGGSYEQYF. CDR3 nucleotides: TGTGCCAGCAGCTCCCGGGAGGGAGGATCCTACGAGCAGTACTTC.

J is TRBJ1-1 and V is TRBV6-1; no clear D. In germline, CDR1 is MNHNS, CDR2 SASEGT. The CDR3 extends over 15 amino acids. Trimming took off 7 bases at V and 0 bases at J, with 15 bases between the two ends. The CDR3 protein is CASNFLQNMNTEAFF. In nucleotides, the CDR3 is TGTGCCAGCAATTTTTTACAGAACATGAACACTGAAGCTTTCTTT.

This clone was found once. This rearrangement joins TRBV18 to TRBJ2-1; D unresolved. CDR3 length: 16 amino acids. V shed 0 bases and J shed 9 bases, with 18 bases lying between them. CDR1 and CDR2 from the germline V gene are KGHSH and LQKENI. Here the CDR3 DNA reads TGTGCCAGCTCACCACCAACTCTAGTGGTGTCGAGTGAGCAGTTCTTC. Translated: CASSPPTLVVSSEQFF. The full variable domain, in which reference TRBV18 and TRBJ2-1 provide the parts outside the CDR3, is NAGVMQNPRHLVRRRGQEARLRCSPMKGHSHVYWYRQLPEEGLKFMVYLQKENIIDESGMPKERFSAEFPKEGPSILRIQQVVRGDSAAYFCASSPPTLVVSSEQFFGPGTRLTVL.

The chain has TRBV5-6 and TRBJ1-1; possibly TRBD1 for D (5 bases). This CDR3 is 14 amino acids long. Germline CDR1 and CDR2: SGHDT and YYEEEE. V was cut by 6 bases and J by 3 bases, with 15 bases left in between. CDR3 region: CASMTDRMHTEAFF. CDR3 nucleotide sequence: TGTGCCAGCATGACAGACCGGATGCACACTGAAGCTTTCTTT.

CDR3 sequence (DNA): TGTGCCAGCACCCTAGAGGACAGTTATAATGAAAAACTGTTTTTT. This translates into CASTLEDSYNEKLFF. V is TRBV21-1 and J is TRBJ1-4; TRBD1, the table's D call, lacks a check against the DNA. TRBV21-1 counts as a pseudogene. This CDR3 contains 15 residues.

CDR3 residues: CASSSGQAYGYTF. DNA for the CDR3: TGCGCCAGCAGCTCTGGACAGGCTTATGGCTACACCTTC. This chain connects TRBV5-1 to TRBJ1-2, with 7 nucleotides matching TRBD1. Per germline, CDR1 SGHRS and CDR2 YFSETQ. Unmatched junction bases numbered 4, after V lost 3 bases and J lost 5 bases. This CDR3 region has 13 residues.

The chain employs TRBV2 and TRBJ2-5; D might be TRBD2 (5 bases). In germline, CDR1 is SNHLY, CDR2 FYNNEI. The CDR3 is 14 residues long. Trimming stripped 3 bases from V and 5 bases from J, with 13 bases between. CDR3 protein: CASSETPEVETQYF. The CDR3 DNA reads TGTGCCAGCAGTGAGACCCCGGAGGTGGAGACCCAGTACTTC.

The CDR3 region has the DNA TGTGCCAGCAGATCCGACAGGGGCCGTGCTGAAGCTTTCTTT. Translated, it gives CASRSDRGRAEAFF. The genes are TRBV6-5 and TRBJ1-1; 8 nucleotides match TRBD1. CDR1 MNHEY and CDR2 SVGAGI come from the germline V gene. This CDR3 has 14 residues. With V trimmed by 6 bases and J by 6 bases, 9 bases remained unmatched.

The rearrangement uses TRBV6-5 and TRBJ2-3; a weak D match, TRBD2 (5 bases). Trimming removed 4 bases from V and 3 bases from J, with 14 bases in between. Germline CDR1 is MNHEY and CDR2 is SVGAGI. This CDR3 comprises 15 residues. In nucleotides, the CDR3 is TGTGCCAGCAGTTCTGGCCTAGCTAGGACAGATACGCAGTATTTT. This sequence encodes CASSSGLARTDTQYF.

The V and J genes are TRBV6-4 and TRBJ1-2; 8 bases match TRBD1. The CDR3 extends over 13 amino acids. V trimming: 7 bases; J trimming: 7 bases; junction bases outside the gene matches: 8. Germline V gene lookup returns CDR1 MRHNA and CDR2 SNTAGT. The CDR3 DNA reads TGTGCCAGCACCCCAGGGGGCAGGGGTGGCTACACCTTC. Protein sequence: CASTPGGRGGYTF.

This clone has more than one count but fewer than ten. The rearrangement uses TRBV2 and TRBJ2-1; 8 nucleotides align to TRBD2. Germline V gene sequence: CDR1 SNHLY, CDR2 FYNNEI. The CDR3 length is 14 residues. J gave up 4 bases and V 6 bases, and 5 bases lay outside the gene matches. The DNA of the CDR3 is TGTGCCAGCAGGTCTGCGGGGGGTTACAATGAGCAGTTCTTC. Translated, it gives CASRSAGGYNEQFF.

This clone occurred once. The chain has TRBV19 and TRBJ2-6, with D possibly being TRBD1 (5 bases). Germline V CDR1 and CDR2: LNHDA, SQIVND (reference sequence). V lost 1 base and J 3 bases, leaving 13 bases between the germline ends. This CDR3 contains 17 residues. The CDR3 region is CASSIVAGMIGANVLTF. The DNA of the CDR3 is TGTGCCAGTAGTATAGTGGCAGGGATGATTGGGGCCAACGTCCTGACTTTC. The variable domain in full, with the rest retrieved from reference TRBV19 and TRBJ2-6, is DGGITQSPKYLFRKEGQNVTLSCEQNLNHDAMYWYRQDPGQGLRLIYYSQIVNDFQKGDIAEGYSVSREKKESFPLTVTSAQKNPTAFYLCASSIVAGMIGANVLTFGAGSRLTVL.

The CDR3 is CASTPTALWGTEAFF. Written as DNA, the CDR3 is TGTGCCAGTACCCCGACAGCACTTTGGGGCACTGAAGCTTTCTTT. V usage is TRBV19 and J usage is TRBJ1-1; D perhaps matches TRBD1 (5 bases). The CDR3 runs 15 residues. V gave up 7 bases and J gave up 4 bases, with 19 bases separating them. The germline V gene has CDR1 LNHDA and CDR2 SQIVND (reference sequence).

The chain has TRBV25-1 and TRBJ2-7, with TRBD1 as a possible D gene (5 bases). Germline CDR1 reads MGHDK; CDR2 reads SYGVNS. V was trimmed by 4 bases and J by 3 bases, leaving 10 bases between them. The CDR3 is made up of 13 amino acids. The CDR3 region is CASSVNRGYEQYF. DNA of the CDR3: TGTGCCAGCAGTGTTAATAGGGGCTACGAGCAGTACTTC.

The rearrangement uses TRBV7-2 and TRBJ1-3, with D maybe TRBD1 (6 bases). The CDR3 length is 16 residues. With 1 base removed from V and 4 bases from J, the gap between germline ends came to 14 bases. Per germline, CDR1 SGHTA and CDR2 FQGNSA. For the CDR3, the DNA is TGTGCCAGCAGCTTAGAGCCGGGGGGCGGCGGAAACACCATATATTTT. It is translated as CASSLEPGGGGNTIYF.

The chain is built from TRBV6-4 and TRBJ2-2; D may be TRBD1 (6 bases). V was trimmed by 6 bases and J by 4 bases, leaving 12 bases between them. The CDR3 runs 14 residues. Looked up from germline, CDR1 is MRHNA and CDR2 is SNTAGT. In DNA, the CDR3 is TGTGCCAGCAGCGAGGGGGTCCGCACCGGGGAGCTGTTTTTT. It encodes CASSEGVRTGELFF.

The chain joins TRBV9 to TRBJ2-2; 9 nucleotides match TRBD2. The CDR3 consists of 16 residues. Germline V lookup: CDR1 SGDLS, CDR2 YYNGEE. Trimming at V came to 2 bases and at J to 1 base, leaving 3 bases not matched to a gene. The CDR3 DNA sequence: TGTGCCAGCAGCGTTAGCGGGAGAGGGAACACCGGGGAGCTGTTTTTT. Amino acid sequence: CASSVSGRGNTGELFF.